Listed below are T cell receptor beta chains from one sample, sequenced in a study of blood T cell repertoires in COVID-19. The data were produced by immunoSEQ multiplex PCR, yet TCRdb's version contains in-frame clones alone and is incomplete. The table shows about 440,000 clones, with around 89% occurring only once. What was sequenced was peripheral blood. Every receptor here comes from a woman aged 45-59 years with COVID-19, enrolled during active disease. Each CDR3 is given with its conserved first and last residue. The D gene is left open where the match is weak. Only some rows state a clone size, as once, few, many or a class for expanded clones.

clone size	CDR3 length	D gene	V gene	J gene	CDR3 DNA	CDR3 protein
.	16	TRBD2	TRBV18	TRBJ2-7	TGTGCCAGCTCACCGGGTCAGCGGGGGGGTAACTACGAGCAGTACTTC	CASSPGQRGGNYEQYF
.	13	TRBD1	TRBV29-1	TRBJ1-3	TGCAGCGCCGAAGACAGGGGAGTTGACACCATATATTTT	CSAEDRGVDTIYF
.	13	.	TRBV4-1	TRBJ2-5	TGCGCCAGCAGCCAAGTCGTTGAAGAGACCCAGTACTTC	CASSQVVEETQYF
.	12	.	TRBV6-1	TRBJ2-5	TGTGCCAGCAGAGGTGGCGGGGAGACCCAGTACTTC	CASRGGGETQYF
.	13	.	TRBV5-6	TRBJ2-7	TGTGCCAGCAGCCGATCGAAACTAGAAGAGCAGTACTTC	CASSRSKLEEQYF
.	17	.	TRBV10-1	TRBJ2-2	TGCGCCAGCAGTGGGCCCGGGGCAGGGGTCAGAACCGGGGAGCTGTTTTTT	CASSGPGAGVRTGELFF
.	14	.	TRBV19	TRBJ1-1	TGTGCCAGTAGCTTGGCGCCCCCGGGAACTGAAGCTTTCTTT	CASSLAPPGTEAFF
.	14	TRBD2	TRBV9	TRBJ2-3	TGTGCCAGCAGCGTTAGCAGCGGGGCAGATACGCAGTATTTT	CASSVSSGADTQYF
.	16	.	TRBV3-1/TRBV3-2	TRBJ2-3	TGTGCCAGCAGCCAGAGAGCGCCTTCTAGCACAGATACGCAGTATTTT	CASSQRAPSSTDTQYF
.	17	.	TRBV7-9	TRBJ1-4	TGTGCCAGCAGCCCGCAACCGGGACTCGGGGCTAATGAAAAACTGTTTTTT	CASSPQPGLGANEKLFF
.	12	.	TRBV6-1	TRBJ1-6	TGTGCCAGCAGTGAAAGGGGGGGCACCCTCCACTTT	CASSERGGTLHF
.	13	.	TRBV19	TRBJ1-3	TGTGCCAGTAGCTCACAGGTTGGAAACACCATATATTTT	CASSSQVGNTIYF
once	16	TRBD1	TRBV4-1	TRBJ2-7	TGCGCCAGCAGCCAAGCCCCGGGACAGACAATCTACGAGCAGTACTTC	CASSQAPGQTIYEQYF
.	16	TRBD1	TRBV5-4	TRBJ2-5	TGTGCCAGCAGCTCGAATACCGGGACAGCCCGGGGGACCCAGTACTTC	CASSSNTGTARGTQYF
.	14	.	TRBV10-2	TRBJ2-2	TGCGCCAGCACCCTGGCCGGGGGTGCCGGGGAGCTGTTTTTT	CASTLAGGAGELFF
.	14	TRBD1	TRBV19	TRBJ1-5	TGTGCCAGTAGTATGCAAGGGGGCCCCCAGCCCCAGCATTTT	CASSMQGGPQPQHF
.	17	.	TRBV6-2/TRBV6-3	TRBJ2-3	TGTGCCAGCAGTTACTTGAGGCGGGGGCTCTACACAGATACGCAGTATTTT	CASSYLRRGLYTDTQYF
.	14	.	TRBV18	TRBJ2-7	TGTGCCAGCTCACCACCGACGGGGGAGGACGAGCAGTACTTC	CASSPPTGEDEQYF
.	14	.	TRBV19	TRBJ1-1	TGTGCCACTCGACGGGCGGGGGTTAACACTGAAGCTTTCTTT	CATRRAGVNTEAFF
once	13	TRBD1	TRBV7-3	TRBJ2-1	TGTGCCAGCAGCTTCACAGGGGGCAATGAGCAGTTCTTC	CASSFTGGNEQFF
.	14	.	TRBV6-5	TRBJ1-1	TGTGCCAGCAGTTACGAGGCAGACAACACTGAAGCTTTCTTT	CASSYEADNTEAFF
.	14	TRBD1	TRBV10-2	TRBJ1-2	TGCGCCAGCAGTGAAAGACAGGGGGCCTATGGCTACACCTTC	CASSERQGAYGYTF
.	15	.	TRBV6-4	TRBJ1-4	TGTGCCAGCAGTGACTCGGCAGGGAATAATGAAAAACTGTTTTTT	CASSDSAGNNEKLFF
few	13	.	TRBV5-1	TRBJ2-7	TGCGCCAGCAGCTTGGCGCCAGACTACGAGCAGTACTTC	CASSLAPDYEQYF
.	13	.	TRBV3-1/TRBV3-2	TRBJ2-7	TGTGCCAGAGAGGGGGGGTTCCCCTACGAGCAGTACTTC	CAREGGFPYEQYF
once	12	.	TRBV9	TRBJ2-2	TGTGCCAGCAGCGTAGCCGCCGGGGAGCTGTTTTTT	CASSVAAGELFF
.	18	.	TRBV4-1	TRBJ2-7	TGCGCCAGCAGCCAAACTGAAAGATCGGACAGTTCTTCCTACGAGCAGTACTTC	CASSQTERSDSSSYEQYF
.	16	TRBD1	TRBV27	TRBJ2-2	TGTGCCAGCAACCAACAGGGGTCTTCGAACACCGGGGAGCTGTTTTTT	CASNQQGSSNTGELFF
.	15	.	TRBV5-1	TRBJ1-4	TGCGCCAGCAGCTTGGGAGGTTCAGCTAATGAAAAACTGTTTTTT	CASSLGGSANEKLFF
.	14	TRBD1	TRBV11-1	TRBJ1-6	TGTGCCAGCAGCATCCCGGGACAGGGTATGGCCCTCCACTTT	CASSIPGQGMALHF
.	14	.	TRBV25-1	TRBJ2-5	TGTGCCAGCAGTGAAGCGGGTGGCGAAGAGACCCAGTACTTC	CASSEAGGEETQYF
.	14	.	TRBV9	TRBJ2-7	TGTGCCAGCAGCGTAATAGACAGTAGCTACGAGCAGTACTTC	CASSVIDSSYEQYF
.	16	TRBD2	TRBV5-1	TRBJ2-3	TGTGCCAGCAGCTCTGGTGGTAGCGGGGCCACAGATACGCAGTATTTT	CASSSGGSGATDTQYF
.	13	.	TRBV6-1	TRBJ1-2	TGTGCCAGCAGTGAAGCGCTTACGGGGAGCTACACCTTC	CASSEALTGSYTF
.	16	.	TRBV19	TRBJ1-5	TGTGCCAGTAGTATGACCGACTTTTCGGGCAATCAGCCCCAGCATTTT	CASSMTDFSGNQPQHF
.	15	TRBD2	TRBV11-2	TRBJ2-3	TGTGCCAGCAGCTTAAGGAGCGGGGGTTCAGATACGCAGTATTTT	CASSLRSGGSDTQYF
.	13	.	TRBV21-1	TRBJ2-7	TGTGCCAGCTCTCCAGAAGAGGCACGCGAGCAGTACTTC	CASSPEEAREQYF
.	15	.	TRBV5-6	TRBJ1-2	TGTGCCAGCAGCTTGGCCGGGGCGGGGATCTATGGCTACACCTTC	CASSLAGAGIYGYTF
.	16	.	TRBV10-1	TRBJ1-2	TGCGCCAGCAGTGACCAGGGCGGGGTGAAAGGTGGTGGCTACACCTTC	CASSDQGGVKGGGYTF
.	14	.	TRBV6-5	TRBJ1-2	TGTGCCAGCAGTACCACAGGGCTCATCTATGGCTACACCTTC	CASSTTGLIYGYTF
.	16	TRBD2	TRBV3-1/TRBV3-2	TRBJ2-5	TGTGCCAGCAGCCAAGACCGGACTAGCGCTGGAGAGACCCAGTACTTC	CASSQDRTSAGETQYF
.	15	TRBD1	TRBV19	TRBJ1-1	TGTGCCAGTAGTCCGCCGACAGGGAGAAAGACTGAAGCTTTCTTT	CASSPPTGRKTEAFF
.	14	.	TRBV7-9	TRBJ1-4	TGTGCCAGCAGCTTAGCGATGGGGGCCCAAAAACTGTTTTTT	CASSLAMGAQKLFF
.	16	.	TRBV2	TRBJ2-3	TGTGCCAGCAGTGAGGGGCCGGCGGTCATCACAGATACGCAGTATTTT	CASSEGPAVITDTQYF
.	18	TRBD2	TRBV27	TRBJ2-3	TGTGCCAGCAGTCCCCGCCGGCGGGGGGGCCACAGCACAGATACGCAGTATTTT	CASSPRRRGGHSTDTQYF
.	15	.	TRBV7-9	TRBJ2-5	TGTGCCAGCAGCTTAGTTTCTGCAGAGGAGGAGACCCAGTACTTC	CASSLVSAEEETQYF
.	15	.	TRBV7-9	TRBJ2-2	TGTGCCAGCAGCTTTATACTAGGGAACACCGGGGAGCTGTTTTTT	CASSFILGNTGELFF
.	12	.	TRBV19	TRBJ1-2	TGTGCCAGTAGTTTCCCTGGCTCTGGCTACACCTTC	CASSFPGSGYTF
.	12	.	TRBV18	TRBJ1-2	TGTGCCAGCTCGGAGGGGAACTATGGCTACACCTTC	CASSEGNYGYTF
.	14	.	TRBV28	TRBJ1-1	TGTGCCAGCAGTCCCTTATCTCGGGACACTGAAGCTTTCTTT	CASSPLSRDTEAFF